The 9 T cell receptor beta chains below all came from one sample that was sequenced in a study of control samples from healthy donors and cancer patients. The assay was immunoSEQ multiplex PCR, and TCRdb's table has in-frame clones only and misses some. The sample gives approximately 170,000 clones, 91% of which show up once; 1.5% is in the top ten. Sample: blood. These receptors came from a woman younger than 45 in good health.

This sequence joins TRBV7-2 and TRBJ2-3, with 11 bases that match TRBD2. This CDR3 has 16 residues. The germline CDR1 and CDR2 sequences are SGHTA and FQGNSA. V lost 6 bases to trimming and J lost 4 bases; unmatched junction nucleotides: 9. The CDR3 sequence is CASRALAGGGADTQYF. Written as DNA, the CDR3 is TGTGCCAGCAGAGCTCTAGCGGGAGGAGGGGCAGATACGCAGTATTTT.

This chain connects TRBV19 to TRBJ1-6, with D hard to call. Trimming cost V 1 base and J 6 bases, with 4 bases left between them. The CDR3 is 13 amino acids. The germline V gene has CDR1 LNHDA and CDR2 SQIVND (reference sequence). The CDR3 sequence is CASSIAANSPLHF. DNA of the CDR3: TGTGCCAGTAGTATAGCTGCTAATTCACCCCTCCACTTT.

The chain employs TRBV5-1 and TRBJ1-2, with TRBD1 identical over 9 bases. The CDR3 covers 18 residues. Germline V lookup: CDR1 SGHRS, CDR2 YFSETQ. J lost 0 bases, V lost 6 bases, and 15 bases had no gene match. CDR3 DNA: TGCGCCAGCATCCGGACCGGGACAGGGCTCTACTCTAACTATGGCTACACCTTC. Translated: CASIRTGTGLYSNYGYTF.

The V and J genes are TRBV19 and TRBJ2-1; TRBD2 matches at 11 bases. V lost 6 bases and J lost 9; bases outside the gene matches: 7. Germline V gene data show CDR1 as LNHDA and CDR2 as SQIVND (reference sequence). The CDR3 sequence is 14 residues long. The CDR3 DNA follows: TGTGCCAGTAGATCCCTAGCGGGAGGAGGTGAGCAGTTCTTC. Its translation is CASRSLAGGGEQFF.

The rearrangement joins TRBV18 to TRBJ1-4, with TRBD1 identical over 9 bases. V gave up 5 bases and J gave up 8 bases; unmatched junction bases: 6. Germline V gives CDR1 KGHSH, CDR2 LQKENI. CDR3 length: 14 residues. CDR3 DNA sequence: TGTGCCAGCTCATCGGGACAGGGCGGAGAAAAACTGTTTTTT. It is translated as CASSSGQGGEKLFF.

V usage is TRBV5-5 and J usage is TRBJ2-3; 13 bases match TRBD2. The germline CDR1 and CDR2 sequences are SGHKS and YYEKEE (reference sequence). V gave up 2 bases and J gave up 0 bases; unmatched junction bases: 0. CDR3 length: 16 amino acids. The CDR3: CASSLLAGGSTDTQYF. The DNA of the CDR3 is TGTGCCAGCAGCTTACTAGCGGGGGGGAGCACAGATACGCAGTATTTT.

CDR3 sequence: CASSEDRVKSDTQYF. CDR3 sequence (DNA): TGTGCCAGCAGTGAAGACAGGGTCAAGTCAGATACGCAGTATTTT. The V gene is TRBV2, the J gene TRBJ2-3; D might be TRBD1 (6 bases). This CDR3 has 15 amino acids. Deletions cut 1 base from V and 4 bases from J, with 12 bases between. Germline CDR1 and CDR2: SNHLY and FYNNEI.

The CDR3 region is CASRQGGGNQPQHF. The CDR3 nucleotides are TGTGCCAGCCGTCAAGGGGGCGGCAATCAGCCCCAGCATTTT. The chain carries TRBV4-2 and TRBJ1-5; 7 nucleotides match TRBD1. After removal of 8 bases from V and 2 bases from J, the junction contained 6 bases not matched to a gene. The CDR3 is 14 amino acids. Germline CDR1 is LGHNA and CDR2 is YNFKEQ.

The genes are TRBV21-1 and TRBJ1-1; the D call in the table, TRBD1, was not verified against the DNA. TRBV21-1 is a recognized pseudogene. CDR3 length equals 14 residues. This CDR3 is CASKSQGASTEAFF. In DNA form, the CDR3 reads TGTGCCAGCAAGTCGCAGGGGGCCTCCACTGAAGCTTTCTTT.